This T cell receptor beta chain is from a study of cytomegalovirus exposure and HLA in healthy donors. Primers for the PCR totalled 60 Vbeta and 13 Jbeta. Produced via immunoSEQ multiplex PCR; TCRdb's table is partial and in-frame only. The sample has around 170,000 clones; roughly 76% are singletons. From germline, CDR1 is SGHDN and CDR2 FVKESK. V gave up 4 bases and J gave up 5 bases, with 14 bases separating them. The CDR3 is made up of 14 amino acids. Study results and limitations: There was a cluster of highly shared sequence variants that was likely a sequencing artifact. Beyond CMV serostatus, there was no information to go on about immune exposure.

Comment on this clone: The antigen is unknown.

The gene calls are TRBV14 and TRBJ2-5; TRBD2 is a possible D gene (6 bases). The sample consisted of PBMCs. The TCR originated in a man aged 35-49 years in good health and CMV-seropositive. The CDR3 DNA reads TGTGCCAGCAGCCGCAGCCTGGGGAGGGAGACCCAGTACTTC. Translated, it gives CASSRSLGRETQYF.